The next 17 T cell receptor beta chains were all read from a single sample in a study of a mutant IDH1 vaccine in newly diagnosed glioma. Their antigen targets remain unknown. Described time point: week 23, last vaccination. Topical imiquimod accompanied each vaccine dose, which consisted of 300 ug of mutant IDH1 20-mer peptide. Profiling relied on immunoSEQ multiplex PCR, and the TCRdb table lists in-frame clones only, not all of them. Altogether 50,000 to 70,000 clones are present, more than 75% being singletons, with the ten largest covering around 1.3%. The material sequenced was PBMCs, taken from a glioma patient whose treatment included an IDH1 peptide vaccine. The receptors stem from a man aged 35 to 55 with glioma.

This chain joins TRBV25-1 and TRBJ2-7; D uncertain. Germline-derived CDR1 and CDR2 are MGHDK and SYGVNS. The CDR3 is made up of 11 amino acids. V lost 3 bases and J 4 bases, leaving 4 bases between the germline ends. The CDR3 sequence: CASSERYEQYF. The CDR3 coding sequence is TGTGCCAGCAGTGAGAGGTACGAGCAGTACTTC.

CDR3: CASSPGDRGLEQYF. DNA for the CDR3: TGTGCCAGCTCACCGGGCGACAGGGGGCTTGAGCAGTACTTC. The chain links TRBV18 to TRBJ2-7; 10 nucleotides line up with TRBD1. The V and J ends lost 3 bases and 7 bases, in that order; junction bases with no gene match: 6. This CDR3 comprises 14 residues. Per germline, CDR1 KGHSH and CDR2 LQKENI.

CDR3 in amino acids: CASREGQMNTEAFF. The DNA for the CDR3 is TGTGCCAGCAGGGAGGGACAGATGAACACTGAAGCTTTCTTT. The chain couples TRBV2 to TRBJ1-1, with 7 bases identical to TRBD1. This CDR3 has 14 amino acids. Germline CDR1 SNHLY, CDR2 FYNNEI. V was pared by 6 bases and J by 0 bases, with 4 bases of the junction left unmatched.

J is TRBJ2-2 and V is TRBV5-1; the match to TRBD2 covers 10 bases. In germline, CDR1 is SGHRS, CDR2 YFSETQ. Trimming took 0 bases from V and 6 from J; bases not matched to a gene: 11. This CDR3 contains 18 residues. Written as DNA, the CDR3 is TGCGCCAGCAGCTTGGCTTTATCTGGACTAGCGGCGCCCGGGGAGCTGTTTTTT. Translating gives CASSLALSGLAAPGELFF.

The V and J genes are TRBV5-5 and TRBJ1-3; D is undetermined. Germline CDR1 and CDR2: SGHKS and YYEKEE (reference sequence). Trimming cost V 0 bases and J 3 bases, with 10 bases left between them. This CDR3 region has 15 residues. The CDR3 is CASSLESALGNTIYF. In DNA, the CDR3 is TGTGCCAGCAGCTTGGAGTCAGCCCTTGGAAACACCATATATTTT.

This CDR3 reads CASSLDGGSNQPQHF. In DNA, the CDR3 is TGCGCCAGCAGCTTGGACGGGGGCAGCAATCAGCCCCAGCATTTT. The rearrangement links TRBV5-1 to TRBJ1-5; a weak D match, TRBD1 (6 bases). The V end was cut by 0 bases, the J end by 1 base, with 8 bases between. Germline CDR1 and CDR2: SGHRS and YFSETQ. CDR3 length equals 15 residues.

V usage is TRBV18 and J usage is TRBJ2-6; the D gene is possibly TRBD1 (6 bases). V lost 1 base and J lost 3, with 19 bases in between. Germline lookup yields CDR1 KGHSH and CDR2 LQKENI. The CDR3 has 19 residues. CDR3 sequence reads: CASSPQAPQGALGANVLTF. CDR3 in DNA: TGTGCCAGCTCACCACAGGCTCCACAGGGCGCTCTTGGGGCCAACGTCCTGACTTTC.

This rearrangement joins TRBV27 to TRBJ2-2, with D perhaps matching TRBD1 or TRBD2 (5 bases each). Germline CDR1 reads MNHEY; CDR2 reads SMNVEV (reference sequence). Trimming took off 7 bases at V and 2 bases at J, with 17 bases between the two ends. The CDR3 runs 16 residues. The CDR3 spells CASKAQGGLNTGELFF. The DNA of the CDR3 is TGTGCCAGCAAGGCTCAGGGCGGGCTTAACACCGGGGAGCTGTTTTTT.

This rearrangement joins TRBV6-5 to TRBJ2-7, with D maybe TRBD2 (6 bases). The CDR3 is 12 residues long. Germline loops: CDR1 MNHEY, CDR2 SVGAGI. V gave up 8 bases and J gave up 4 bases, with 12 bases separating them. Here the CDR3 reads CASGTEIYEQYF. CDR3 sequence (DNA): TGTGCCAGCGGGACTGAAATTTACGAGCAGTACTTC.

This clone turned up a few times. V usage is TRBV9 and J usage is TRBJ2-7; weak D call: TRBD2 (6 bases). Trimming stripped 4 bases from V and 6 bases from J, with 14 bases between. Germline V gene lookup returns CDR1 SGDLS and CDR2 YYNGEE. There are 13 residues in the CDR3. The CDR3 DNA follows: TGTGCCAGCAGCTCTACTAGCCGCAGCGAGCAGTACTTC. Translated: CASSSTSRSEQYF. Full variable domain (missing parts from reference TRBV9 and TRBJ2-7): DSGVTQTPKHLITATGQRVTLRCSPRSGDLSVYWYQQSLDQGLQFLIQYYNGEERAKGNILERFSAQQFPDLHSELNLSSLELGDSALYFCASSSTSRSEQYFGPGTRLTVT.

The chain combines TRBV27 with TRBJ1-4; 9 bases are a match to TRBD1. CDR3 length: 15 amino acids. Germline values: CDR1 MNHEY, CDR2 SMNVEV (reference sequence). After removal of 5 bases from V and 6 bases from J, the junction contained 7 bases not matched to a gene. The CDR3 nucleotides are TGTGCCAGCAGTCAACAGGGGGCGAGTGATGAAAAACTGTTTTTT. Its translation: CASSQQGASDEKLFF.

The CDR3 region is CASSTGEGWEQYF. For the CDR3, the DNA is TGTGCCAGCTCAACAGGGGAAGGGTGGGAGCAGTACTTC. The chain employs TRBV18 and TRBJ2-7, with 7 bases lining up with TRBD1. This CDR3 has 13 residues. Germline V gene data show CDR1 as KGHSH and CDR2 as LQKENI. V was clipped by 5 bases and J by 7 bases; unmatched bases: 8.

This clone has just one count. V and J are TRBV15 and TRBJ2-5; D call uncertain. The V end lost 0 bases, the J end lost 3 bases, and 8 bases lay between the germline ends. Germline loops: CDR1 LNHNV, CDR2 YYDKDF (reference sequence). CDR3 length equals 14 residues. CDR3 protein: CATSRDGTEETQYF. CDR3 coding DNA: TGTGCCACCAGCAGAGATGGAACAGAAGAGACCCAGTACTTC. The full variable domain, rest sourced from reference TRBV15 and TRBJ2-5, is DAMVIQNPRYQVTQFGKPVTLSCSQTLNHNVMYWYQQKSSQAPKLLFHYYDKDFNNEADTPDNFQSRRPNTSFCFLDIRSPGLGDTAMYLCATSRDGTEETQYFGPGTRLLVL.

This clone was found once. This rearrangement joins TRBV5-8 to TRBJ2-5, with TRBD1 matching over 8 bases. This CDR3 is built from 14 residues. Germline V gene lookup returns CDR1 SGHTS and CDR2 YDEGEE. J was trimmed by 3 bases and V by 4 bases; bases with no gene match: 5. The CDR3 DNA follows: TGTGCCAGCAGCCGCCCAGGGGGCAAAGAGACCCAGTACTTC. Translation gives CASSRPGGKETQYF.

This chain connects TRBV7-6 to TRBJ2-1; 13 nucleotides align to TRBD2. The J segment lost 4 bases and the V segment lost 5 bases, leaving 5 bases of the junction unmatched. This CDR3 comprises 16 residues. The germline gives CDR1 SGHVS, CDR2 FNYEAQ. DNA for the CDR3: TGTGCCAGCAGCCCCGGGGGACTAGCGGGATACAATGAGCAGTTCTTC. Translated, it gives CASSPGGLAGYNEQFF.

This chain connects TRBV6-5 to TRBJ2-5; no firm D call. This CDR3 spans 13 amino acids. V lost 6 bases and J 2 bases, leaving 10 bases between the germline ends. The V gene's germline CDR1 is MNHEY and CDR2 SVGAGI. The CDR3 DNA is TGTGCCAGCAGGTCGGCTGATCAAGAGACCCAGTACTTC. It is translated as CASRSADQETQYF.

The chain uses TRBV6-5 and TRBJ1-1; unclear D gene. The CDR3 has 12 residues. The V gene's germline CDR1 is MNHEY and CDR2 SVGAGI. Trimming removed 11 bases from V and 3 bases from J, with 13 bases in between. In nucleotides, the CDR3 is TGTGCCGCTCGGACCTTGGACACTGAAGCTTTCTTT. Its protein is CAARTLDTEAFF.